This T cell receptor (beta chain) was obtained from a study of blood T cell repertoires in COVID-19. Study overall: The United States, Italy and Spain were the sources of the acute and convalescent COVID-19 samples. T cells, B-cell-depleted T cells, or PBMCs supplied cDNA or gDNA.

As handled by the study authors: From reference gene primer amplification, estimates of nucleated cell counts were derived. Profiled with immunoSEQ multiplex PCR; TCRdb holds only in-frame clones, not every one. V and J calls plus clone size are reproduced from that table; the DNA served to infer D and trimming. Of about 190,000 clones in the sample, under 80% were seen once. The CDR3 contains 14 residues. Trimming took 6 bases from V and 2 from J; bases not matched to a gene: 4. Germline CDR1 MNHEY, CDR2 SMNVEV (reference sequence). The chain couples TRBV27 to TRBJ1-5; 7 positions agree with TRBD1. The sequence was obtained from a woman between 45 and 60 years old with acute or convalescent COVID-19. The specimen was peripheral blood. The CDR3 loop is CASRPTGGNQPQHF. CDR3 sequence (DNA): TGTGCCAGCAGGCCCACAGGGGGCAATCAGCCCCAGCATTTT.